The rows below give T cell receptor beta chains drawn from one sample of a study of patients and donors after allogeneic stem cell transplantation. Via MiXCR, TCRdb re-called the RT-PCR reads, giving one row per CDR3 protein. The repertoire holds fewer than 75,000 distinct CDR3 sequences, with around a quarter as singletons. Sequenced input: blood, either unsorted or a sorted T cell fraction (not recorded which). The source of these receptors is a human donor who was either an allogeneic HSCT recipient or a stem cell or donor lymphocyte infusion donor (not recorded which). It is not recorded whose cells these are; they may come from a transplant donor. Both conserved end residues are part of each CDR3. A D gene is named only where the DNA matches it firmly. Not all rows give a size; the values are once, few, many and, for expanded clones, a class.

D gene,J gene,V gene,clone size,CDR3 protein,CDR3 DNA
TRBD2,TRBJ2-3,TRBV7-9,NA,CASSLAASGITTDTQYF,TGTGCCAGCAGCTTAGCTGCTAGCGGGATTACCACAGATACGCAGTATTTT
NA,TRBJ2-1,TRBV24-1,few,CATNEGGYNEQFF,TGTGCCACCAACGAGGGCGGTTACAATGAGCAGTTCTTC
NA,TRBJ1-4,TRBV5-1,NA,CASSLNGEKLFF,TGCGCCAGCAGCTTGAACGGTGAAAAACTGTTTTTT
TRBD1,TRBJ1-2,TRBV7-2,many,CASSLVTGWNGYTF,TGTGCCAGCAGCCTAGTGACAGGGTGGAATGGCTACACCTTC
NA,TRBJ2-1,TRBV7-9,many,CASSLVYGEQFF,TGTGCCAGCAGCTTAGTATATGGTGAGCAGTTCTTC
TRBD1,TRBJ1-3,TRBV6-5,many,CASSRQGGVNTIYF,TGTGCCAGCAGCCGACAGGGGGGGGTAAACACCATATATTTT
TRBD1,TRBJ1-2,TRBV6-2/TRBV6-3,NA,CASSPGQQKGYTF,TGTGCCAGCAGCCCGGGACAGCAGAAGGGCTACACCTTC
NA,TRBJ1-5,TRBV12-3/TRBV12-4,few,CASSANNRNQPQHF,TGTGCCAGCAGTGCAAACAATCGCAATCAGCCCCAGCATTTT
NA,TRBJ1-5,TRBV6-6,many,CASSPSAPNQPQHF,TGTGCCAGCAGCCCCAGTGCGCCAAATCAGCCCCAGCATTTT
NA,TRBJ1-2,TRBV5-1,many,CASSVGGSYGYTF,TGCGCCAGCAGCGTGGGGGGCTCCTATGGCTACACCTTC
TRBD2,TRBJ2-5,TRBV25-1,few,CASSTSWLAVETQYF,TGTGCCAGCAGTACCTCGTGGCTAGCGGTAGAGACCCAGTACTTC
NA,TRBJ1-4,TRBV12-3/TRBV12-4,NA,CASSLQGNNEKLFF,TGTGCCAGCAGTTTACAGGGGAATAATGAAAAACTGTTTTTT
NA,TRBJ2-1,TRBV28,NA,CASIPGTYLYNEQFF,TGTGCCAGCATTCCCGGGACTTACCTTTACAATGAGCAGTTCTTC
NA,TRBJ1-1,TRBV4-1,few,CASSQEPFRDYTEAFF,TGCGCCAGCAGCCAAGAGCCTTTTAGGGACTACACTGAAGCTTTCTTT
TRBD1,TRBJ2-7,TRBV27,few,CASSSDRGSNEQYF,TGTGCCAGCAGTTCTGACAGGGGTTCGAACGAGCAGTACTTC
TRBD1,TRBJ1-6,TRBV7-2,NA,CASSLNRGLSSPLHF,TGTGCCAGCAGCTTGAACAGGGGGCTGAGCTCACCCCTCCACTTT
TRBD2,TRBJ2-7,TRBV5-1,few,CASSLLKRGVYEQYF,TGCGCCAGCAGCTTATTGAAGCGGGGGGTATACGAGCAGTACTTC
NA,TRBJ2-4,TRBV10-3,once,CAISDSSTVKNIQYF,TGTGCCATCAGTGATTCTAGCACCGTCAAAAACATTCAGTACTTC
NA,TRBJ2-7,TRBV4-1,NA,CASSLGPGTYEQYF,TGCGCCAGCAGCCTCGGACCTGGGACCTACGAGCAGTACTTC
TRBD1,TRBJ1-5,TRBV28,NA,CASSLDRGTSNQPQHF,TGTGCCAGCAGTTTAGACAGGGGAACCAGCAATCAGCCCCAGCATTTT
NA,TRBJ2-1,TRBV7-3,few,CASRSNGEQFF,TGTGCCAGCAGGTCGAATGGCGAGCAGTTCTTC
NA,TRBJ1-2,TRBV7-9,few,CASSLKGLEVLYGYTF,TGTGCCAGCAGCTTAAAGGGGCTGGAGGTCCTCTATGGCTACACCTTC
NA,TRBJ1-1,TRBV7-9,NA,CASSSTVRDTRALGTEAFF,TGTGCCAGCAGCTCAACCGTCCGGGACACCAGAGCCCTTGGCACTGAAGCTTTCTTT
NA,TRBJ2-3,TRBV10-3,NA,CAITKGPGAPGGADTQYF,TGTGCCATCACCAAGGGTCCGGGAGCCCCAGGGGGTGCAGATACGCAGTATTTT
TRBD1,TRBJ2-1,TRBV29-1,few,CSVERDSEGSYNEQFF,TGCAGCGTTGAGAGGGACAGCGAGGGCTCCTACAATGAGCAGTTCTTC
NA,TRBJ1-4,TRBV6-6,few,CASSHPGGRSEKLFF,TGTGCCAGCAGTCATCCCGGCGGACGGAGTGAAAAACTGTTTTTT
TRBD2,TRBJ2-1,TRBV29-1,NA,CSVDRGSGSHNEQFF,TGCAGCGTTGACCGCGGTAGCGGGAGCCACAATGAGCAGTTCTTC
NA,TRBJ1-5,TRBV3-1,NA,CASSQDRGPQHF,TGTGCCAGCAGCCAAGATAGGGGGCCCCAGCATTTT
NA,TRBJ2-2,TRBV29-1,NA,CSVEAPPVYRDTTGELFF,TGCAGCGTTGAAGCTCCCCCAGTATACCGGGACACCACCGGGGAGCTGTTTTTT
NA,TRBJ1-6,TRBV12-3/TRBV12-4,few,CASSGLRGRLYNSPLHF,TGTGCCAGCAGTGGCCTAAGGGGACGGTTGTATAATTCACCCCTCCACTTT
NA,TRBJ1-4,TRBV3-1,NA,CASSSWTEEKLFF,TGTGCCAGCAGCTCTTGGACGGAGGAAAAACTGTTTTTT
NA,TRBJ1-6,TRBV12-3/TRBV12-4,many,CASSGTIGNSPLHF,TGTGCCAGCAGTGGGACAATAGGGAATTCACCCCTCCACTTT
NA,TRBJ2-7,TRBV3-1,NA,CASSWGYEQYF,TGTGCCAGCAGTTGGGGATACGAGCAGTACTTC
NA,TRBJ1-4,TRBV5-1,few,CASTLLFDSPEEKLFF,TGCGCCAGCACCCTTCTATTTGACAGCCCGGAGGAAAAACTGTTTTTT
NA,TRBJ2-1,TRBV5-1,NA,CASSPGTPNDEQFF,TGCGCCAGCAGCCCCGGGACCCCGAACGATGAGCAGTTCTTC
TRBD1,TRBJ2-7,TRBV11-3,NA,CASSLRTGDNEQYF,TGTGCCAGCAGCTTAAGGACAGGGGACAACGAGCAGTACTTC
TRBD2,TRBJ2-7,TRBV12-3/TRBV12-4,few,CASSLVAGGGYEQYF,TGTGCCAGCAGTTTAGTAGCGGGAGGGGGCTACGAGCAGTACTTC
TRBD1,TRBJ1-3,TRBV10-3,few,CAISDPGGEDTIYF,TGTGCCATCAGTGACCCAGGGGGCGAGGACACCATATATTTT
NA,TRBJ2-5,TRBV5-1,NA,CASSLDRYQQETQYF,TGCGCCAGCAGCTTGGACCGATACCAGCAAGAGACCCAGTACTTC
TRBD2,TRBJ2-3,TRBV5-1,few,CASSLTLAGLTDTQYF,TGCGCCAGCAGCTTGACTCTAGCGGGGCTCACAGATACGCAGTATTTT
NA,TRBJ2-7,TRBV29-1,NA,CSVERGAPYEQYF,TGCAGCGTTGAAAGGGGGGCCCCTTACGAGCAGTACTTC
TRBD1,TRBJ1-1,TRBV12-3/TRBV12-4,NA,CASSLQGATEAFF,TGTGCCAGCAGTTTACAGGGGGCCACTGAAGCTTTCTTT
TRBD1,TRBJ1-1,TRBV10-3,NA,CAISESTMEDRGSEAFF,TGTGCCATCAGTGAGTCGACCATGGAGGACAGGGGTTCTGAAGCTTTCTTT
NA,TRBJ2-1,TRBV11-2,NA,CASSPGAGSYNEQFF,TGTGCCAGCAGCCCCGGGGCAGGGAGCTACAATGAGCAGTTCTTC
NA,TRBJ1-2,TRBV7-9,few,CASSSDGYTF,TGTGCCAGCAGCTCCGATGGCTACACCTTC
TRBD1,TRBJ2-2,TRBV5-1,NA,CASSFRDSETSGELFF,TGCGCCAGCAGCTTTAGGGACAGCGAAACCTCCGGGGAGCTGTTTTTT
TRBD1,TRBJ2-7,TRBV10-3,NA,CAISTGGTDEQYF,TGTGCCATCAGCACAGGGGGCACCGACGAGCAGTACTTC
TRBD1,TRBJ2-7,TRBV6-1,NA,CASSVDRVSYEQYF,TGTGCCAGCAGTGTGGACAGGGTCTCCTACGAGCAGTACTTC
NA,TRBJ1-6,TRBV20-1,NA,CSAANRDINSPLHF,TGCAGTGCTGCCAACCGGGACATTAATTCACCCCTCCACTTT
NA,TRBJ1-1,TRBV7-9,NA,CASSLGLTEAFF,TGTGCCAGCAGCTTAGGATTGACTGAAGCTTTCTTT
TRBD2,TRBJ2-1,TRBV24-1,NA,CATSEQLAGQHNEQFF,TGTGCCACCAGTGAACAACTAGCGGGCCAACACAATGAGCAGTTCTTC
NA,TRBJ1-1,TRBV6-1,few,CASLRRQGLNTEAFF,TGTGCCAGCCTTAGACGTCAGGGCTTGAACACTGAAGCTTTCTTT
NA,TRBJ1-6,TRBV21-1,few,CASNNGAGYNSPLHF,TGTGCCAGCAACAACGGGGCAGGATATAATTCACCCCTCCACTTT
NA,TRBJ1-2,TRBV25-1,few,CASSDWDRRRGYGYTF,TGTGCCAGCAGTGATTGGGACCGCCGGAGGGGCTATGGCTACACCTTC
TRBD1,TRBJ1-5,TRBV12-3/TRBV12-4,few,CASSRGQGARQPQHF,TGTGCCAGCAGCAGAGGACAGGGGGCGCGTCAGCCCCAGCATTTT
NA,TRBJ2-7,TRBV3-1,few,CASSLWGKSHEQYF,TGTGCCAGCAGCCTGTGGGGGAAATCCCACGAGCAGTACTTC
NA,TRBJ1-1,TRBV20-1,NA,CSARAGQLDTEAFF,TGCAGTGCTAGAGCTGGACAACTTGACACTGAAGCTTTCTTT
NA,TRBJ1-4,TRBV7-6,few,CASSLDGQPYEKLFF,TGTGCCAGCAGCTTAGACGGGCAGCCTTATGAAAAACTGTTTTTT